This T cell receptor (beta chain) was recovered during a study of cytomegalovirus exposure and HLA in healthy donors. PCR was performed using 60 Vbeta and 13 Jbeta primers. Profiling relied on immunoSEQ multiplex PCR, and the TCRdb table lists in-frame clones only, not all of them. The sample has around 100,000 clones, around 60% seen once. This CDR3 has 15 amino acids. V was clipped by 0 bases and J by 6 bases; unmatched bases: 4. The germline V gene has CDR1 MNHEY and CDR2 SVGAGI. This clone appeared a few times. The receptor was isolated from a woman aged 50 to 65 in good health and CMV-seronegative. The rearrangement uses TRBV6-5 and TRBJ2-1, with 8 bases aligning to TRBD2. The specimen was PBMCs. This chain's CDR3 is CASSYSGTSTNEQFF. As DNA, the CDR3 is TGTGCCAGCAGTTACTCAGGGACTAGTACCAATGAGCAGTTCTTC.